A single sample gave rise to the 20 T cell receptor beta chains below, sequenced in a study of cytomegalovirus exposure and HLA in healthy donors. The study ran its PCR with 60 Vbeta and 13 Jbeta primers. TCRdb keeps only in-frame clones here, not all; method: immunoSEQ multiplex PCR. The sample records some 200,000 clones, over 80% being singletons. The sequenced material came from PBMCs. Every receptor here comes from a man aged 50 to 59 in good health and CMV-seronegative.

This clone occurred a few times. The CDR3 sequence: CASSESGEAFF. The CDR3 DNA reads TGTGCCAGCAGTGAGTCGGGGGAAGCTTTCTTT. The chain joins TRBV2 to TRBJ1-1, with unresolved D. Germline V gives CDR1 SNHLY, CDR2 FYNNEI. The CDR3 loop spans 11 amino acids. The V end lost 3 bases, the J end lost 8 bases, and 7 bases lay between the germline ends.

This clone appeared once. Other DNA sequences within the sample encode an identical CDR3. V gene TRBV28 combines with J gene TRBJ2-7, with D perhaps matching TRBD1 (7 bases). Trimming took 5 bases from V and 4 from J, leaving 12 bases between them. This CDR3 is built from 13 residues. Germline V gene sequence: CDR1 MDHEN, CDR2 SYDVKM. CDR3 nucleotides: TGTGCCAGCAGTCTGACAGGGAGGTACGAGCAGTACTTC. This codes for CASSLTGRYEQYF.

This chain uses TRBV15 with TRBJ1-2; 7 nucleotides agree with TRBD1. The CDR3 contains 16 residues. Germline V gene sequence: CDR1 LNHNV, CDR2 YYDKDF (reference sequence). V gave up 4 bases and J gave up 2 bases; unmatched junction bases: 10. In DNA, the CDR3 is TGTGCCACCAGCAAGCAGAGGACAGGCGACAACTATGGCTACACCTTC. This encodes CATSKQRTGDNYGYTF.

The gene calls are TRBV12-5 and TRBJ2-1; 8 positions match TRBD2. Germline V gene lookup returns CDR1 LGHNT and CDR2 FRNRAP. The length of the CDR3 is 17 residues. V was pared by 0 bases and J by 4 bases, with 8 bases of the junction left unmatched. The CDR3 region is CASGLVLIGGAYNEQFF. CDR3 in DNA: TGTGCTAGTGGTTTGGTACTTATCGGGGGGGCTTACAATGAGCAGTTCTTC.

The rearrangement uses TRBV6-5 and TRBJ2-7, with TRBD2 as a possible D gene (6 bases). The germline gives CDR1 MNHEY, CDR2 SVGAGI. The V and J ends lost 6 bases and 0 bases respectively, with 12 bases between them. The CDR3 is 14 residues long. DNA for the CDR3: TGTGCCAGCAGCCCAGGGACTTTCTCCTACGAGCAGTACTTC. This sequence encodes CASSPGTFSYEQYF.

The genes are TRBV11-2 and TRBJ2-1; no firm D call. Trimming removed 8 bases at V and 5 bases at J, with 7 bases between. CDR3 size: 11 residues. Per germline, CDR1 SGHAT and CDR2 FQNNGV. CDR3 sequence reads: CASGPDNEQFF. CDR3 DNA sequence: TGTGCCAGCGGGCCGGACAATGAGCAGTTCTTC. Variable domain in full (rest from reference TRBV11-2 and TRBJ2-1): EAGVAQSPRYKIIEKRQSVAFWCNPISGHATLYWYQQILGQGPKLLIQFQNNGVVDDSQLPKDRFSAERLKGVDSTLKIQPAKLEDSAVYLCASGPDNEQFFGPGTRLTVL.

The chain joins TRBV28 to TRBJ1-2; D possibly corresponds to TRBD1 (6 bases). The CDR3 is 13 residues long. Trimming took off 6 bases at V and 4 bases at J, with 12 bases between the two ends. CDR1 is MDHEN, CDR2 SYDVKM, per germline. The chain's CDR3 is CASRTDRAYGYTF. In DNA form, the CDR3 reads TGTGCCAGCAGAACGGACAGAGCCTATGGCTACACCTTC.

The genes are TRBV5-1 and TRBJ1-3, with D perhaps TRBD1 (6 bases). V was pared by 6 bases and J by 2 bases, with 15 bases between. The CDR3 is 15 residues long. Germline CDR1 SGHRS, CDR2 YFSETQ. The CDR3 sequence is CASNITGPPGNTIYF. In DNA form, the CDR3 reads TGCGCCAGCAACATTACAGGGCCTCCTGGAAACACCATATATTTT.

The rearrangement joins TRBV19 to TRBJ2-1; D is perhaps TRBD1 (6 bases). CDR1 is LNHDA, CDR2 SQIVND, per germline (reference sequence). The CDR3 totals 15 residues. Trimming removed 6 bases at V and 6 bases at J, with 18 bases between. The CDR3 spells CASSPTQGQFNEQFF. The CDR3 nucleotides read TGTGCCAGTAGCCCCACACAAGGACAGTTCAATGAGCAGTTCTTC. Combining the CDR3 with reference TRBV19 and TRBJ2-1 gives the whole variable domain DGGITQSPKYLFRKEGQNVTLSCEQNLNHDAMYWYRQDPGQGLRLIYYSQIVNDFQKGDIAEGYSVSREKKESFPLTVTSAQKNPTAFYLCASSPTQGQFNEQFFGPGTRLTVL.

J is TRBJ2-7 and V is TRBV4-3; maybe TRBD1 (5 bases). V lost 4 bases and J lost 0, with 13 bases in between. The CDR3 length is 15 residues. CDR1 and CDR2 (germline): LGHNA, YSLEER. The CDR3 DNA reads as TGCGCCAGCAGCCGGCTAGGGGCCTCCTCCTACGAGCAGTACTTC. Encoded protein: CASSRLGASSYEQYF.

This clone was observed a handful of times. V is TRBV27 and J is TRBJ1-2; the D gene is possibly TRBD1 (6 bases). CDR3 length: 14 residues. V shed 3 bases and J shed 9 bases, with 17 bases lying between them. Germline lookup yields CDR1 MNHEY and CDR2 SMNVEV (reference sequence). CDR3 residues: CASSFTGTMLRYTF. DNA for the CDR3: TGTGCCAGCAGTTTCACAGGGACGATGCTACGCTACACCTTC.

The chain employs TRBV30 and TRBJ2-7; 7 bases are shared with TRBD1. The V gene end was trimmed by 0 bases and the J gene end by 4 bases; junction bases not matched to a gene: 3. The CDR3 runs 13 residues. Germline loops: CDR1 GTSNPN, CDR2 SVGIG (reference sequence). In DNA, the CDR3 is TGTGCCTGGAGTGTTGACAGGGTGTACGAGCAGTACTTC. Protein product: CAWSVDRVYEQYF.

V usage is TRBV7-2 and J usage is TRBJ2-1, with D possibly TRBD1 on 6 matching bases. Between the trimmed V and J ends, which lost 5 bases and 7 bases, there was a span of 12 bases. The CDR3 has 13 amino acids. The germline V gene has CDR1 SGHTA and CDR2 FQGNSA. The CDR3 sequence: CASSAQGWNEQFF. Written as DNA, the CDR3 is TGTGCCAGCAGCGCACAGGGCTGGAATGAGCAGTTCTTC.

The table lists this clone with a few counts. The rearrangement links TRBV2 to TRBJ1-1; 7 bases map to TRBD1. Germline V CDR1 and CDR2: SNHLY, FYNNEI. The CDR3 spans 13 residues. The ends lost 6 bases at V and 0 bases at J; junction bases unmatched: 1. The CDR3 protein is CASRTGLNTEAFF. CDR3 DNA sequence: TGTGCCAGCAGGACAGGGCTGAACACTGAAGCTTTCTTT.

This chain uses TRBV18 with TRBJ2-1; 10 bases fit TRBD2. The CDR3 is 18 residues long. The V gene end was trimmed by 3 bases and the J gene end by 2 bases; junction bases not matched to a gene: 10. Germline V lookup: CDR1 KGHSH, CDR2 LQKENI. This CDR3 reads CASSPLHTSGVAYNEQFF. In DNA form, the CDR3 reads TGTGCCAGCTCACCTCTTCATACTAGCGGGGTGGCCTACAATGAGCAGTTCTTC.

The chain is built from TRBV5-4 and TRBJ1-6, with 8 bases that match TRBD1. This CDR3 has 17 amino acids. Germline V CDR1 and CDR2: SGHNT, YYREEE (reference sequence). Trimming at V came to 1 base and at J to 7 bases, leaving 10 bases not matched to a gene. CDR3 coding DNA: TGTGCCAGCAGCTTGCTAGGGCAGGGGGCAGGCAATTCACCCCTCCACTTT. Amino acids: CASSLLGQGAGNSPLHF.

The V and J genes are TRBV28 and TRBJ1-1; D not certain. Germline CDR1 is MDHEN and CDR2 is SYDVKM. The CDR3 spans 11 residues. V was clipped by 3 bases and J by 10 bases, with 9 bases between them. The CDR3: CASSFFSGAFF. The DNA of the CDR3 is TGTGCCAGCAGTTTCTTCTCGGGAGCTTTCTTT.

The CDR3 here is CASSMSITATRKFF. The CDR3 DNA reads TGTGCCAGTAGTATGAGCATTACCGCCACGCGCAAGTTCTTC. This chain uses TRBV19 with TRBJ2-1; D unresolved. The V and J ends lost 3 bases and 14 bases respectively, with 20 bases between them. Germline lookup yields CDR1 LNHDA and CDR2 SQIVND (reference sequence). CDR3 length equals 14 residues.

The gene calls are TRBV5-1 and TRBJ1-2; 8 nucleotides match TRBD1. The J segment lost 6 bases and the V segment lost 3 bases, leaving 4 bases of the junction unmatched. The germline gives CDR1 SGHRS, CDR2 YFSETQ. The CDR3 is made up of 13 amino acids. CDR3 nucleotides: TGCGCCAGCAGCTCGGACAGGGCTAATGGCTACACCTTC. It yields the protein CASSSDRANGYTF.

This chain connects TRBV30 to TRBJ2-5; 11 bases are a match to TRBD1. Germline-derived CDR1 and CDR2 are GTSNPN and SVGIG (reference sequence). The CDR3 consists of 14 residues. The V segment lost 1 base and the J segment 5 bases; nucleotides outside the gene matches: 3. CDR3 DNA: TGTGCCTGGAGTGCTGGACAGGGGGCTGAGACCCAGTACTTC. Its protein product is CAWSAGQGAETQYF.